The clone carrying this TCR beta chain was counted only a few times. The antigen is unknown. This sample stems from a study of vaccination and CD4 T cells after COVID-19. Germline CDR1 is SGHVS and CDR2 is FNYEAQ. This CDR3 spans 15 amino acids. V was pared by 5 bases and J by 2 bases, with 13 bases between. The sample's treatment: roughly ten-day PBMC culture with coronavirus spike peptide pools or control peptides (ViraFEST assay). Peptide pools at about 9.7 ug/ml, together with 10 IU/ml IL-2, were added to cultures of some 2 million PBMCs per well. Sequence data for DNA of cultured CD4+ T cells were generated by the Oncomine TCR Beta short-read assay. TCRdb reprocessed the PCR reads via MiXCR and lists one record per CDR3 protein. This sample carries approximately 13,000 distinct CDR3 sequences, around 60% of them seen once, and the ten largest clones take about 14%. General study findings and limits: Counts of SARS-CoV-2-reactive clonotypes had a median that went from around 21 to 38, a nonsignificant change.

The V call is TRBV7-6, the J call TRBJ1-3; no reliable D call. The TCR was taken from a human donor who had recovered from COVID-19. Sequencing used CD4+ T cells from blood, cultured in vitro. For the CDR3, the DNA is TGTGCCAGCAGCCGCTCCGTCGGGGCTGGAAACACCATATATTTT. Translated: CASSRSVGAGNTIYF.